The source of this T cell receptor beta chain is a study of T-cell reconstitution after alpha-beta-depleted transplantation in children. This CDR3 is 15 amino acids long. V was clipped by 3 bases and J by 1 base, with 12 bases between them. CDR1 is MDHEN, CDR2 SYDVKM, per germline. Unique molecular identifiers were incorporated into the prepared TCRbeta library. TCRdb independently ran MiXCR on the PCR reads; one entry per CDR3 protein. The top ten clones hold more than 4.5% of a sample with 200,000 to 250,000 distinct CDR3 sequences, 20% to 30% of them seen once. In its sample, this clonotype was seen a few times.

The sequence was collected from a female patient younger than 10 who had a stem cell transplant for congenital amegakaryocytic thrombocytopenia, so the T cells may come from the graft donor. The V and J genes are TRBV28 and TRBJ1-1, with D maybe TRBD1 (5 bases). The sample here was PBMCs, mostly from graft donor cells, taken 360 days after TCRalphabeta/CD19-depleted stem cell transplant. CDR3 region: CASSFGGHPNTEAFF. The CDR3 bases are TGTGCCAGCAGTTTCGGTGGACACCCGAACACTGAAGCTTTCTTT.